One and the same sample provided the 26 T cell receptor beta chains below, sequenced in a study of cytomegalovirus exposure and HLA in healthy donors. Primers: 60 Vbeta forward and 13 Jbeta reverse. Here immunoSEQ multiplex PCR was the method, and the copy in TCRdb shows in-frame clones only, minus some. The sample consists of over 130,000 clones, 79% of them appearing once. The sample was PBMCs. The source is a human donor in good health.

This chain links TRBV9 with TRBJ1-1; TRBD1 is a possible D gene (5 bases). Germline V gene lookup returns CDR1 SGDLS and CDR2 YYNGEE. The CDR3 contains 12 residues. Trimming pared 7 bases from V and 7 bases from J, leaving 14 bases between. CDR3 region: CASGGALGEAFF. The CDR3 DNA reads as TGTGCCAGCGGAGGGGCCCTGGGTGAAGCTTTCTTT.

The genes are TRBV5-1 and TRBJ2-1, with D possibly being TRBD2 (7 bases). Germline values: CDR1 SGHRS, CDR2 YFSETQ. Trimming left V 0 bases short and J 10 bases short, with 14 bases between. This CDR3 comprises 14 residues. CDR3 residues: CASSLELGGGEQFF. CDR3 in DNA: TGCGCCAGCAGCTTGGAGCTAGGGGGAGGGGAGCAGTTCTTC.

The chain carries TRBV5-4 and TRBJ1-1; 9 positions match TRBD1. Per germline, CDR1 SGHNT and CDR2 YYREEE (reference sequence). CDR3 length: 18 residues. Unmatched junction bases numbered 11, after V lost 2 bases and J lost 0 bases. The CDR3 is CASSFGTGLQKMNTEAFF. The CDR3 coding sequence is TGTGCCAGCAGCTTTGGGACAGGGCTCCAGAAAATGAACACTGAAGCTTTCTTT.

The genes are TRBV9 and TRBJ2-2, with unresolved D. The germline gives CDR1 SGDLS, CDR2 YYNGEE. This CDR3 is built from 13 residues. Trimming took 2 bases from V and 6 from J, leaving 8 bases between them. The CDR3 DNA reads TGTGCCAGCAGCGTCCTTGTGTCCGGGGAGCTGTTTTTT. It specifies CASSVLVSGELFF.

The V and J genes are TRBV6-5 and TRBJ2-1, with TRBD2 matching 7 bases. The CDR3 is 16 residues long. Per the germline V gene, CDR1 is MNHEY and CDR2 is SVGAGI. After removal of 4 bases from V and 8 bases from J, the junction contained 14 bases not matched to a gene. CDR3 nucleotide sequence: TGTGCCAGCAGTTTCCCGGGACTCGGGGGGAGGGATGAGCAGTTCTTC. As protein: CASSFPGLGGRDEQFF.

This chain connects TRBV6-5 to TRBJ2-1; the D gene is possibly TRBD2 (6 bases). The CDR3 loop spans 14 amino acids. V lost 6 bases to trimming and J lost 6 bases, with 15 bases between them. CDR1 and CDR2 (germline): MNHEY, SVGAGI. The CDR3 coding sequence is TGTGCCAGCAGCTCCGGGACTTACGTCAATGAGCAGTTCTTC. Translated, it gives CASSSGTYVNEQFF.

The V gene is TRBV5-1, the J gene TRBJ1-1; D is perhaps TRBD1 (6 bases). The CDR3 contains 15 residues. In germline, CDR1 is SGHRS, CDR2 YFSETQ. V dropped 5 bases and J dropped 1 base, with 15 bases sitting between them. The DNA of the CDR3 is TGCGCCAGCAGACCACGACAGGTTACGAACACTGAAGCTTTCTTT. This encodes CASRPRQVTNTEAFF.

The chain couples TRBV5-1 to TRBJ1-2, with D uncertain. The CDR3 is made up of 17 amino acids. Germline V gene lookup returns CDR1 SGHRS and CDR2 YFSETQ. V shed 1 base and J shed 1 base, with 17 bases lying between them. CDR3 protein: CASSLKAGRILNYGYTF. CDR3 nucleotides: TGCGCCAGCAGCTTGAAGGCGGGCCGTATTCTTAACTATGGCTACACCTTC.

The rearrangement links TRBV5-4 to TRBJ1-3; D remains unclear. Germline V gene data show CDR1 as SGHNT and CDR2 as YYREEE (reference sequence). V was cut by 2 bases and J by 5 bases, with 20 bases left in between. The CDR3 covers 17 residues. The CDR3 nucleotides are TGTGCCAGCAGCTTTTTGCCAAAACAGTCCACCCGAAACACCATATATTTT. This translates into CASSFLPKQSTRNTIYF.

This sequence joins TRBV4-3 and TRBJ1-3; D gene uncertain. The ends were cut back, 0 bases at V and 2 bases at J, with 11 bases in the middle. Looked up from germline, CDR1 is LGHNA and CDR2 is YSLEER. The CDR3 extends over 16 amino acids. The CDR3 here is CASSQEIEIAGNTIYF. The CDR3 DNA sequence: TGCGCCAGCAGCCAAGAGATCGAGATTGCTGGAAACACCATATATTTT.

The V call is TRBV30, the J call TRBJ1-1; D is perhaps TRBD1 (5 bases). The CDR3 is made up of 11 amino acids. CDR1 and CDR2 (germline): GTSNPN, SVGIG (reference sequence). The CDR3 DNA sequence: TGTGCGGAGGGGTGGGGCAGCGAAGCTTTCTTT. Its translation is CAEGWGSEAFF.

The chain employs TRBV19 and TRBJ1-2, with 9 bases matching TRBD1. Germline lookup yields CDR1 LNHDA and CDR2 SQIVND (reference sequence). V was pared by 5 bases and J by 4 bases, with 8 bases of the junction left unmatched. The CDR3 extends over 15 amino acids. The DNA of the CDR3 is TGTGCCAGTAGTCCCCAGGACAGGGGTTTCTATGGCTACACCTTC. Translated: CASSPQDRGFYGYTF.

This chain links TRBV6-1 with TRBJ2-7, with 7 bases matching TRBD1. CDR1 and CDR2 from the germline V gene are MNHNS and SASEGT. With 0 bases clipped from V and 2 bases from J, the junction kept 4 bases outside the gene matches. CDR3 length: 15 residues. The CDR3 loop reads CASSEALGTAYEQYF. CDR3 nucleotide sequence: TGTGCCAGCAGTGAAGCTCTAGGGACAGCCTACGAGCAGTACTTC.

This chain joins TRBV19 and TRBJ1-5; D ambiguous. The CDR3 is 14 residues long. Germline V gene data show CDR1 as LNHDA and CDR2 as SQIVND (reference sequence). V lost 1 base and J 5 bases, leaving 9 bases between the germline ends. The CDR3 is CASSIGTSDQPQHF. CDR3 DNA: TGTGCCAGTAGTATAGGCACCTCAGATCAGCCCCAGCATTTT.

This chain uses TRBV9 with TRBJ2-5; TRBD2 matches at 11 bases. Trimming cost V 0 bases and J 1 base; bases outside gene matches: 5. Germline lookup yields CDR1 SGDLS and CDR2 YYNGEE. CDR3 length: 17 amino acids. CDR3 in amino acids: CASSVGASGGIQETQYF. The CDR3 DNA follows: TGTGCCAGCAGCGTAGGGGCTAGCGGGGGGATCCAAGAGACCCAGTACTTC.

This rearrangement joins TRBV29-1 to TRBJ1-2; D gene unclear. The CDR3 spans 11 residues. Germline CDR1 and CDR2: SQVTM and ANQGSEA. V dropped 3 bases and J dropped 6 bases, with 8 bases sitting between them. The CDR3 DNA reads TGCAGCGTTGACCTCCCGGATGGCTACACCTTC. Its protein product is CSVDLPDGYTF.

V gene TRBV9 combines with J gene TRBJ2-5; D possibly corresponds to TRBD2 (5 bases). CDR3 length: 15 residues. The V gene's germline CDR1 is SGDLS and CDR2 YYNGEE. Trimming took off 2 bases at V and 3 bases at J, with 14 bases between the two ends. The DNA of the CDR3 is TGTGCCAGCAGCGTGGGAGCCTCCCAGGAAGAGACCCAGTACTTC. It codes for CASSVGASQEETQYF.

The chain joins TRBV6-1 to TRBJ2-7; TRBD2 agrees at 7 bases. The germline gives CDR1 MNHNS, CDR2 SASEGT. The CDR3 is made up of 18 amino acids. V was pared by 3 bases and J by 7 bases, with 21 bases of the junction left unmatched. In nucleotides, the CDR3 is TGTGCCAGCAGTGATTTATTTGCCCAGCGGGGTATTGGGGGGGAGCAGTACTTC. It translates to CASSDLFAQRGIGGEQYF.

The chain links TRBV27 to TRBJ2-1; the match to TRBD2 covers 8 bases. The junction had 8 bases not matched to a gene; V was cut back by 1 base and J by 9 bases. Germline V gene data show CDR1 as MNHEY and CDR2 as SMNVEV (reference sequence). This CDR3 is 15 amino acids long. DNA of the CDR3: TGTGCCAGCAGTTTATTGGGAGCGGGAGTGGGTGAGCAGTTCTTC. This codes for CASSLLGAGVGEQFF.

The chain joins TRBV29-1 to TRBJ1-5; tentatively, D is TRBD1 (6 bases). V lost 7 bases to trimming and J lost 6 bases, with 13 bases between them. Germline V gene sequence: CDR1 SQVTM, CDR2 ANQGSEA. This CDR3 spans 12 amino acids. The CDR3 bases are TGCAGCGCGGGGGGGGGCGGTCAGCCCCAGCATTTT. Translated, it gives CSAGGGGQPQHF.

Of note for this clone: One junction end does not reproduce the germline sequence, and a read error may be involved. The DNA for the CDR3 is TGCGCCAGCAGCCCAGAGGTGAGGACAACCAAGAACTTC. Its protein product is CASSPEVRTTKNF. This chain links TRBV4-3 with TRBJ2-4; maybe TRBD1 (5 bases). The CDR3 is 13 amino acids. The germline gives CDR1 LGHNA, CDR2 YSLEER.

J is TRBJ1-5 and V is TRBV6-5, with 11 bases identical to TRBD1. The CDR3 has 14 amino acids. Germline V CDR1 and CDR2: MNHEY, SVGAGI. J lost 7 bases, V lost 6 bases, and 5 bases had no gene match. The CDR3: CASSPDRGQQPQHF. The DNA for the CDR3 is TGTGCCAGCAGCCCGGACAGGGGGCAACAGCCCCAGCATTTT.

The J gene is TRBJ2-1, the V gene TRBV4-1, with D possibly matching TRBD2 (6 bases). This CDR3 spans 14 amino acids. Germline V gene sequence: CDR1 MGHRA, CDR2 YSYEKL. V lost 2 bases to trimming and J lost 7 bases, with 12 bases between them. The CDR3 nucleotides are TGCGCCAGCAGCCAAAGACTAGGCGGTAATGAGCAGTTCTTC. Translated, it gives CASSQRLGGNEQFF.

About this clone itself: Germline and junction disagree at one end, which may indicate a read error. The chain is built from TRBV9 and TRBJ1-2; 9 nucleotides match TRBD1. The germline CDR1 and CDR2 sequences are SGDLS and YYNGEE. The CDR3 is 15 amino acids. The CDR3 coding sequence is TGTGCCAGCAGCCCACGGACAGGGGCAACCTATGGCTACCCCTTC. Residues: CASSPRTGATYGYPF.

This clone was seen a few times. The rearrangement joins TRBV27 to TRBJ2-3; 11 bases agree with TRBD2. The germline V gene has CDR1 MNHEY and CDR2 SMNVEV (reference sequence). The CDR3 sequence is 16 residues long. With 6 bases clipped from V and 1 base from J, the junction kept 6 bases outside the gene matches. CDR3 nucleotides: TGTGCCAGCAGCCAGCTACTAGCGGGGGGCACAGATACGCAGTATTTT. As protein: CASSQLLAGGTDTQYF.

The chain has TRBV7-2 and TRBJ2-1; 10 bases line up with TRBD2. Trimming at V came to 3 bases and at J to 7 bases, leaving 9 bases not matched to a gene. This CDR3 contains 16 residues. Per the germline V gene, CDR1 is SGHTA and CDR2 is FQGNSA. CDR3 sequence: CASSFVAGGGANEQFF. CDR3 nucleotides: TGTGCCAGCAGCTTCGTAGCGGGAGGAGGGGCTAATGAGCAGTTCTTC.